This T cell receptor (beta chain) was captured in a study of blood T cell repertoires in COVID-19. Study-level background: Sites across the United States, Italy and Spain contributed samples from acute and convalescent COVID-19.

There are 14 residues in the CDR3. Germline values: CDR1 GTSNPN, CDR2 SVGIG (reference sequence). Between the trimmed V and J ends, which lost 2 bases and 7 bases, there was a span of 14 bases. Measured with immunoSEQ multiplex PCR; TCRdb has only the in-frame clones, and not every one. The table shows about 200,000 clones, with about 85% occurring only once. The chain joins TRBV30 to TRBJ1-4; D is unresolved. The receptor's source is a man aged 55 to 69 with active or convalescent COVID-19. The sample taken for sequencing was peripheral blood. CDR3: CAWSRDTFSEKLFF. Here the CDR3 DNA reads TGTGCCTGGAGTCGAGACACGTTTAGTGAAAAACTGTTTTTT.